A selection of T cell receptor beta chains follows, all from one sample in a study of shared T cell receptors in the human thymus. The repertoire was sequenced with immunoSEQ multiplex PCR; TCRdb's copy has only in-frame clones and lacks some. The sample records about 400,000 clones, 85% to 95% being singletons. The sequenced sample consisted of thymocytes. Receptor source: a human donor. Both conserved end residues are part of each CDR3. The order of the fields is V gene, clone size, D gene, J gene, CDR3 protein, CDR3 DNA. The D gene is left open where the match is weak. The size of a clone is reported for some rows only, either as once, few or many, or as a class for expanded clones.

>TRBV7-8|-|-|TRBJ2-7
CASSLGDITYEQYF
TGTGCCAGCAGCTTAGGGGACATAACCTACGAGCAGTACTTC
>TRBV25-1|-|-|TRBJ1-4
CASSEGYGEGEKLFF
TGTGCCAGCAGTGAAGGGTACGGAGAAGGAGAAAAACTGTTTTTT
>TRBV10-2|-|-|TRBJ2-4
CASSESPLLKNIQYF
TGCGCCAGCAGTGAGTCCCCGCTACTCAAAAACATTCAGTACTTC
>TRBV4-3|-|TRBD2|TRBJ2-3
CASSRVLAGVGTDTQYF
TGCGCCAGCAGCCGAGTCCTAGCGGGGGTGGGCACAGATACGCAGTATTTT
>TRBV6-1|once|TRBD2|TRBJ2-5
CASSTSSGSETQYF
TGTGCCAGCAGTACCTCTAGCGGGAGCGAGACCCAGTACTTC
>TRBV19|-|TRBD2|TRBJ2-7
CASSETSGSYEQYF
TGTGCCAGTAGCGAGACTAGCGGGAGTTACGAGCAGTACTTC
>TRBV5-1|-|TRBD1|TRBJ2-1
CASSLVGQGAYNEQFF
TGCGCCAGCAGCTTGGTAGGACAGGGGGCCTACAATGAGCAGTTCTTC
>TRBV27|-|TRBD1|TRBJ1-1
CASSRRDSWTEAFF
TGTGCCAGCAGTAGACGGGACAGCTGGACTGAAGCTTTCTTT
>TRBV5-1|-|-|TRBJ2-1
CASSPSRPSSYNEQFF
TGCGCCAGCAGCCCCTCGAGGCCGAGCTCCTACAATGAGCAGTTCTTC
>TRBV19|-|-|TRBJ1-5
CASSTGRGESNQPQHF
TGTGCCAGTAGTACCGGAAGGGGAGAAAGCAATCAGCCCCAGCATTTT
>TRBV21-1|-|-|TRBJ2-1
CASSNRLADYNEQFF
TGTGCCAGCAGCAACAGACTAGCGGACTACAATGAGCAGTTCTTC
>TRBV4-2|-|-|TRBJ1-2
CASSQDVGPGYGYTF
TGTGCCAGCAGCCAAGACGTGGGGCCGGGCTATGGCTACACCTTC
>TRBV6-1|-|TRBD2|TRBJ2-2
CASSRTSGRAELFF
TGTGCCAGCAGCCGGACTAGCGGGAGGGCGGAGCTGTTTTTT
>TRBV4-2|once|-|TRBJ2-1
CASSGAGNHNEQFF
TGTGCCAGCAGCGGGGCGGGTAACCACAATGAGCAGTTCTTC
>TRBV2|-|TRBD1|TRBJ1-5
CASNSPTVQGENQPQHF
TGTGCCAGCAACTCCCCGACGGTTCAGGGGGAAAATCAGCCCCAGCATTTT
>TRBV7-2|-|TRBD2|TRBJ2-5
CASSYRKTSGRKETQYF
TGTGCCAGCAGCTATCGGAAGACTAGCGGGAGAAAAGAGACCCAGTACTTC
>TRBV27|-|TRBD1|TRBJ1-2
CASSTYRGQVNGYTF
TGTGCCAGCAGTACCTACAGGGGGCAAGTAAATGGCTACACCTTC
>TRBV4-3|-|TRBD1|TRBJ2-2
CASSPSLGTGTGELFF
TGCGCCAGCAGCCCCTCCCTTGGGACAGGCACCGGGGAGCTGTTTTTT
>TRBV7-4|-|TRBD1|TRBJ1-1
CASSDGQGAITEAFF
TGTGCCAGCAGCGACGGACAGGGGGCGATTACTGAAGCTTTCTTT
>TRBV11-2|once|TRBD2|TRBJ2-1
CASSLDRGLAEPRSYNEQFF
TGTGCCAGCAGCTTAGATCGAGGACTAGCGGAGCCCCGCTCCTACAATGAGCAGTTCTTC
>TRBV4-3|-|-|TRBJ2-3
CASSHERDGSTDTQYF
TGCGCCAGCAGCCATGAAAGGGACGGTAGCACAGATACGCAGTATTTT
>TRBV29-1|-|-|TRBJ2-7
CSVDGTYEQYF
TGCAGCGTGGACGGGACCTACGAGCAGTACTTC
>TRBV7-8|-|-|TRBJ2-1
CASSPVGVNSYNEQFF
TGTGCCAGCAGCCCTGTGGGGGTGAACTCCTACAATGAGCAGTTCTTC
>TRBV28|-|-|TRBJ2-3
CASSSDTQYF
TGTGCCAGCAGTTCAGATACGCAGTATTTT
>TRBV30|-|TRBD2|TRBJ2-3
CAWSPRDYCRDTQYF
TGTGCCTGGAGTCCCCGGGACTACTGCAGAGATACGCAGTATTTT
>TRBV9|few|-|TRBJ1-1
CASSVGLTTEAFF
TGTGCCAGCAGCGTAGGGCTTACCACTGAAGCTTTCTTT
>TRBV14|-|-|TRBJ2-1
CASSLCGLHEQFF
TGTGCCAGCAGCCTTTGCGGCTTGCATGAGCAGTTCTTC
>TRBV10-3|-|TRBD2|TRBJ2-1
CAISDQAGGRNEQFF
TGTGCCATCAGTGATCAAGCGGGGGGTCGCAATGAGCAGTTCTTC
>TRBV7-9|-|TRBD1|TRBJ2-1
CASSGTGEEFF
TGTGCCAGCAGCGGGACAGGAGAGGAGTTCTTC
>TRBV5-1|-|TRBD2|TRBJ2-2
CASSRPLAGKSGELFF
TGCGCCAGCAGCCGGCCACTAGCGGGAAAATCCGGGGAGCTGTTTTTT
>TRBV7-2|once|-|TRBJ1-3
CASSLGVRGRGNTIYF
TGTGCCAGCAGCTTAGGGGTGCGGGGGCGTGGAAACACCATATATTTT
>TRBV28|-|TRBD1|TRBJ2-1
CASSPRTGQNEQFF
TGTGCCAGCAGTCCGAGGACAGGGCAGAATGAGCAGTTCTTC
>TRBV5-1|-|TRBD2|TRBJ2-5
CASSLERGRGGETQYF
TGCGCCAGCAGCTTGGAGCGGGGGCGGGGAGGGGAGACCCAGTACTTC
>TRBV6-5|-|TRBD1|TRBJ2-5
CASGGQGPPRETQYF
TGTGCCAGCGGAGGACAGGGCCCCCCTCGAGAGACCCAGTACTTC
>TRBV30|-|-|TRBJ2-7
CAWRPSGRLRNEQYF
TGTGCCTGGCGCCCCTCTGGCAGGCTAAGGAACGAGCAGTACTTC
>TRBV27|-|TRBD1|TRBJ1-2
CASRTGTVNGYTF
TGTGCCAGCAGGACAGGGACAGTCAATGGCTACACCTTC
>TRBV19|-|-|TRBJ2-1
CASSGGEQFF
TGTGCCAGTAGTGGGGGTGAGCAGTTCTTC
>TRBV4-3|-|TRBD2|TRBJ2-5
CASSQEGQREQETQYF
TGCGCCAGCAGCCAAGAGGGTCAGCGGGAACAAGAGACCCAGTACTTC
>TRBV27|-|TRBD2|TRBJ2-1
CASNLGTGAGGVSRVDEQFF
TGTGCCAGCAACCTCGGTACTGGGGCGGGAGGGGTATCAAGGGTCGATGAGCAGTTCTTC
>TRBV28|-|TRBD1|TRBJ2-7
CASSLPFRTGDPYEQYF
TGTGCCAGCAGTTTACCCTTTCGGACAGGGGATCCATACGAGCAGTACTTC
>TRBV9|-|-|TRBJ2-7
CASSSGRTLTF
TGTGCCAGCAGTTCGGGACGGACTCTTACATTC
>TRBV6-4|-|-|TRBJ2-1
CASSDSGAASNEQFF
TGTGCCAGCAGTGACTCGGGGGCGGCGAGCAATGAGCAGTTCTTC
>TRBV9|few|TRBD1|TRBJ1-4
CASSATTGINEKLFF
TGTGCCAGCAGCGCAACGACAGGGATTAATGAAAAACTGTTTTTT
>TRBV14|few|TRBD1|TRBJ2-3
CASSQTRTGRTDTQYF
TGTGCCAGCAGCCAAACCCGGACAGGGAGGACAGATACGCAGTATTTT
>TRBV18|once|-|TRBJ2-7
CASSPMNEQYF
TGTGCCAGCTCACCTATGAACGAGCAGTACTTC
>TRBV28|few|-|TRBJ1-4
CASSSPTLRSSLPFREKLFF
TGTGCCAGCAGTTCCCCCACATTGCGGTCCTCCCTCCCATTCAGGGAAAAACTGTTTTTT
>TRBV7-9|-|-|TRBJ2-7
CASSLWPRPVAYEQYF
TGTGCCAGCAGCTTATGGCCACGCCCTGTAGCCTACGAGCAGTACTTC
>TRBV27|once|TRBD1|TRBJ1-1
CASSPPPGQGWSEAFF
TGTGCCAGCAGTCCCCCCCCGGGACAGGGCTGGTCTGAAGCTTTCTTT
>TRBV7-9|-|-|TRBJ2-2
CASSPPRTDLGTGELFF
TGTGCCAGCAGCCCCCCCCGGACAGACTTGGGCACCGGGGAGCTGTTTTTT
>TRBV28|-|-|TRBJ1-5
CASSLEKAYEPQHF
TGTGCCAGCAGTTTAGAGAAGGCTTACGAGCCCCAGCATTTT
>TRBV7-9|-|-|TRBJ2-7
CASSLSGLGEQYF
TGTGCCAGCAGCTTGTCGGGATTGGGGGAGCAGTACTTC
>TRBV27|-|-|TRBJ2-6
CASRFGGLPPGANVLTF
TGTGCCAGCAGATTTGGGGGCCTCCCTCCGGGGGCCAACGTCCTGACTTTC
>TRBV14|-|TRBD2|TRBJ2-7
CASSQYTRERYF
TGTGCCAGCAGCCAATATACGCGGGAGAGATACTTC
>TRBV5-1|-|-|TRBJ1-5
CASSPGGGAGQPQHF
TGCGCCAGCAGCCCTGGGGGGGGCGCTGGGCAGCCCCAGCATTTT
>TRBV19|-|TRBD2|TRBJ2-3
CARRSGRAEDTQYF
TGTGCCAGACGTAGCGGGAGGGCCGAAGATACGCAGTATTTT